This T cell receptor beta chain was sequenced for a study of cytomegalovirus exposure and HLA in healthy donors. Study outcomes and limitations: Most TCR sequences were rare, but some public TCRs occurred in many donors. In a later analysis, compared with equally common non-associated chains, HLA-associated beta chains were more expanded. CMV serostatus was the only immune exposure information that was available.

V dropped 7 bases and J dropped 2; count of bases not matched to a gene: 3. The CDR3 spans 13 residues. The germline V gene has CDR1 SQVTM and CDR2 ANQGSEA. A multiplex PCR was run with 60 Vbeta primers and 13 Jbeta primers. In the authors' methods: In a later analysis, around 10 million of 75 million to 85 million unique beta chains occurred in at least two donors. The method was immunoSEQ multiplex PCR; TCRdb's version includes in-frame clones alone and lacks a portion of them. That table furnishes V, J and clone size, whereas the DNA furnished D and trimming. Of fewer than 250,000 clones detected, approximately 80% appear once; the ten largest clones hold about 10%. Of note for this clone: Its matching antigen is unknown.

This TCR derives from a woman between 45 and 65 years old in good health and CMV-seropositive. V gene TRBV29-1 combines with J gene TRBJ2-5, with 11 bases identical to TRBD2. Material: PBMCs. The CDR3 region is CSAGTSGQETQYF. In DNA, the CDR3 is TGCAGCGCTGGGACTAGCGGACAAGAGACCCAGTACTTC.